This passage covers 20 T cell receptor beta chains from one sample sequenced in a study of blood T cell repertoires in COVID-19 (dated by TCRdb to 2020 to 2021). The library was prepared using the immunoSEQ multiplex PCR assay. This is the immuneACCESS table as TCRdb keeps it, with only in-frame sequences that have V and J called. A part of the clones is gone; compared with another copy, unresolved V genes explain less than half, and the rest is unexplained. Counted in this sample were roughly 130,000 clones; around 81% of them appeared once. The top ten hold around 9.8% of the sample. The sample taken for sequencing was peripheral blood. These receptors came from a man in his forties with active or convalescent COVID-19.

The sample holds a few counts of this clone. The genes are TRBV19 and TRBJ1-1; D possibly corresponds to TRBD1 (6 bases). Germline CDR1 reads LNHDA; CDR2 reads SQIVND (reference sequence). The CDR3 length is 15 residues. Deletions cut 5 bases from V and 7 bases from J, with 20 bases between. CDR3 in amino acids: CASSPLRTVPYEAFF. CDR3 in DNA: TGTGCCAGTAGTCCTCTTCGGACAGTACCCTATGAAGCTTTCTTT.

V and J are TRBV5-4 and TRBJ2-3, with a weak D call TRBD2 (7 bases). The CDR3 runs to 14 residues. Germline V gives CDR1 SGHNT, CDR2 YYREEE (reference sequence). The V and J ends lost 6 bases and 1 base respectively, with 12 bases between them. The chain's CDR3 is CASKRGGGTDTQYF. The CDR3 DNA reads TGTGCCAGCAAACGAGGGGGGGGCACAGATACGCAGTATTTT.

The rearrangement links TRBV6-5 to TRBJ1-3, with 11 bases lining up with TRBD1. The V gene's germline CDR1 is MNHEY and CDR2 SVGAGI. The trim removed 7 bases at V and 4 bases at J, leaving 6 bases unmatched. The CDR3 contains 15 residues. The CDR3 DNA reads TGTGCCAGCAAAGGGACAGGGGGAACCGGAAACACCATATATTTT. Residues: CASKGTGGTGNTIYF.

V and J are TRBV15 and TRBJ2-5, with 7 positions matching TRBD1. J lost 2 bases, V lost 7 bases, and 7 bases had no gene match. Germline CDR1 reads LNHNV; CDR2 reads YYDKDF (reference sequence). This CDR3 region has 14 residues. CDR3 region: CATKFDRDQETQYF. CDR3 in DNA: TGTGCCACCAAATTTGACAGGGATCAAGAGACCCAGTACTTC.

The chain couples TRBV7-2 to TRBJ2-7; TRBD2 aligns across 8 bases. Trimming cost V 2 bases and J 4 bases; bases outside gene matches: 10. Germline V gene sequence: CDR1 SGHTA, CDR2 FQGNSA. The CDR3 is 16 amino acids. The CDR3: CASSLSGGSSSYEQYF. CDR3 in DNA: TGTGCCAGCAGCTTATCGGGAGGGAGTAGTTCGTACGAGCAGTACTTC. The entire variable domain, with the rest obtained from reference TRBV7-2 and TRBJ2-7, is as follows: GAGVSQSPSNKVTEKGKDVELRCDPISGHTALYWYRQSLGQGLEFLIYFQGNSAPDKSGLPSDRFSAERTGGSVSTLTIQRTQQEDSAVYLCASSLSGGSSSYEQYFGPGTRLTVT.

The chain is built from TRBV12-3 or TRBV12-4 and TRBJ2-7; 9 nucleotides agree with TRBD1. The CDR3 sequence is 13 residues long. The J segment lost 7 bases and the V segment lost 6 bases, leaving 7 bases of the junction unmatched. CDR3: CASRTQGAGEQYF. Here the CDR3 DNA reads TGTGCCAGCAGAACACAGGGGGCAGGTGAGCAGTACTTC.

This chain links TRBV7-2 with TRBJ2-2; D remains unclear. The CDR3 contains 14 residues. Germline CDR1 and CDR2: SGHTA and FQGNSA. V lost 3 bases, J lost 4 bases, and 9 bases lay in between. CDR3 sequence (DNA): TGTGCCAGCAGCTTTCCTCACAGCACCGGGGAGCTGTTTTTT. Protein product: CASSFPHSTGELFF.

The V and J genes are TRBV4-2 and TRBJ1-4, with TRBD1 as a possible D gene (5 bases). Germline CDR1 LGHNA, CDR2 YNFKEQ. The CDR3 loop spans 19 amino acids. Between the trimmed V and J ends, which lost 6 bases and 7 bases, there was a span of 30 bases. The CDR3: CASSQEGLKPGPRGEKLFF. The CDR3 region has the DNA TGTGCCAGCAGTCAGGAGGGTCTAAAACCGGGACCTAGGGGTGAAAAACTGTTTTTT.

This sequence joins TRBV3-1 (or the pseudogene TRBV3-2) and TRBJ2-1, with 7 bases lining up with TRBD2. V dropped 2 bases and J dropped 10; count of bases not matched to a gene: 2. From germline, CDR1 is LGHDT and CDR2 YNNKEL (reference sequence). The CDR3 sequence is 12 residues long. CDR3 region: CASSQLSGEQFF. CDR3 DNA: TGTGCCAGCAGCCAACTTAGCGGGGAGCAGTTCTTC.

The chain has TRBV29-1 and TRBJ1-1, with D possibly TRBD1 on 6 matching bases. The CDR3 runs to 12 residues. The V gene lost 6 bases and the J gene lost 10 bases, with 18 bases spanning the gap. CDR1 is SQVTM, CDR2 ANQGSEA, per germline. The CDR3 DNA reads as TGCAGCGTAAAAACCACAGGGTTGGTAGCTTTCTTT. It specifies CSVKTTGLVAFF. The complete variable domain, with remaining parts taken from reference TRBV29-1 and TRBJ1-1, reads SAVISQKPSRDICQRGTSLTIQCQVDSQVTMMFWYRQQPGQSLTLIATANQGSEATYESGFVIDKFPISRPNLTFSTLTVSNMSPEDSSIYLCSVKTTGLVAFFGQGTRLTVV.

The chain couples TRBV27 to TRBJ2-7; the match to TRBD1 covers 9 bases. The CDR3 length is 14 residues. Germline-derived CDR1 and CDR2 are MNHEY and SMNVEV (reference sequence). V was clipped by 5 bases and J by 5 bases; unmatched bases: 7. The CDR3 region is CASSPRDRDHEQYF. The DNA of the CDR3 is TGTGCCAGCAGTCCCCGGGACAGGGACCACGAGCAGTACTTC.

The genes are TRBV7-2 and TRBJ1-1; D call uncertain. Germline-derived CDR1 and CDR2 are SGHTA and FQGNSA. Trimming removed 1 base at V and 4 bases at J, with 7 bases between. The CDR3 consists of 13 residues. In nucleotides, the CDR3 is TGTGCCAGCAGCTTAGAAATGGCCACTGAAGCTTTCTTT. It is translated as CASSLEMATEAFF. The full variable domain, completed using reference TRBV7-2 and TRBJ1-1, is GAGVSQSPSNKVTEKGKDVELRCDPISGHTALYWYRQSLGQGLEFLIYFQGNSAPDKSGLPSDRFSAERTGGSVSTLTIQRTQQEDSAVYLCASSLEMATEAFFGQGTRLTVV.

The V call is TRBV9, the J call TRBJ1-1, with 7 bases matching TRBD1. The CDR3 runs 13 residues. Trimming cost V 5 bases and J 6 bases; bases outside gene matches: 7. From germline, CDR1 is SGDLS and CDR2 YYNGEE. The CDR3 loop is CASSPTGDAEAFF. The CDR3 region has the DNA TGTGCCAGCAGTCCTACAGGGGACGCTGAAGCTTTCTTT.

The chain uses TRBV11-2 and TRBJ1-1; no definite D call. Germline lookup yields CDR1 SGHAT and CDR2 FQNNGV. The V end was cut by 4 bases, the J end by 0 bases, with 3 bases between. This CDR3 has 12 amino acids. In DNA form, the CDR3 reads TGTGCCAGCAGCTCTATGAACACTGAAGCTTTCTTT. Translation gives CASSSMNTEAFF.

CDR3 residues: CASSQPPTVPGADTQYF. In DNA form, the CDR3 reads TGTGCCAGCAGCCAACCTCCGACAGTACCAGGGGCAGATACGCAGTATTTT. The rearrangement uses TRBV14 and TRBJ2-3, with TRBD1 as a possible D gene (6 bases). This CDR3 has 17 residues. The germline CDR1 and CDR2 sequences are SGHDN and FVKESK. Trimming left V 2 bases short and J 4 bases short, with 19 bases between.

In nucleotides, the CDR3 is TGTGCCAGCAGCCGGGACTCAAGCTCCTATAATTCACCCCTCCACTTT. It is translated as CASSRDSSSYNSPLHF. The chain uses TRBV7-9 and TRBJ1-6, with a weak D call TRBD1 (5 bases). With 5 bases removed from V and 0 bases from J, the gap between germline ends came to 11 bases. Germline CDR1 is SEHNR and CDR2 is FQNEAQ (reference sequence). The CDR3 is 16 amino acids.

The chain employs TRBV5-1 and TRBJ2-7, with TRBD1 matching 7 bases. This CDR3 spans 14 amino acids. CDR1 and CDR2 from the germline V gene are SGHRS and YFSETQ. Germline trimming cut 3 bases from V and 6 bases from J; bases unmatched to any gene: 9. The CDR3 reads CASSSQTGSGEQYF. For the CDR3, the DNA is TGCGCCAGCAGCTCCCAGACAGGGTCAGGCGAGCAGTACTTC.

V is TRBV5-1 and J is TRBJ2-1, with 9 nucleotides matching TRBD2. The length of the CDR3 is 15 residues. V lost 2 bases and J lost 6; bases outside the gene matches: 6. Germline V gives CDR1 SGHRS, CDR2 YFSETQ. The CDR3 is CASSFVGTSSNEQFF. The DNA of the CDR3 is TGCGCCAGCAGCTTCGTTGGGACTAGCTCCAATGAGCAGTTCTTC.

This clone was detected only once. V usage is TRBV7-8 and J usage is TRBJ1-1; no clear D gene. V lost 2 bases to trimming and J lost 4 bases, with 8 bases between them. In germline, CDR1 is SGHVS, CDR2 FQNEAQ. The CDR3 is 13 residues long. CDR3 in amino acids: CASSLTSPTEAFF. CDR3 DNA: TGTGCCAGCAGCTTAACATCCCCCACTGAAGCTTTCTTT. The full variable domain, with the rest looked up from reference TRBV7-8 and TRBJ1-1, is GAGVSQSPRYKVAKRGQDVALRCDPISGHVSLFWYQQALGQGPEFLTYFQNEAQLDKSGLPSDRFFAERPEGSVSTLKIQRTQQEDSAVYLCASSLTSPTEAFFGQGTRLTVV.

In its sample, this clone was seen once. V gene TRBV7-7 combines with J gene TRBJ2-7; 8 bases are a match to TRBD1. This CDR3 comprises 14 residues. The germline CDR1 and CDR2 sequences are SSHAT and FNYEAQ (reference sequence). The J segment lost 2 bases and the V segment lost 6 bases, leaving 6 bases of the junction unmatched. CDR3 sequence (DNA): TGTGCCAGCAGGGCCCGGACAGGGCCCTACGAGCAGTACTTC. This codes for CASRARTGPYEQYF.